The rows below give T cell receptor beta chains drawn from one sample of a study of blood T cell repertoires in COVID-19. The assay was immunoSEQ multiplex PCR, and TCRdb's table has in-frame clones only and misses some. The sample lists approximately 150,000 clones; over 80% were seen once. The sample comprised PBMCs or T cells enriched from blood (not recorded which). These receptors all stem from a man aged 70-80 years who had been exposed to COVID-19. Both conserved end residues are part of each CDR3. A D gene is named only where the DNA matches it firmly. Some rows mark clone size as missing; the rest say once, few, many or name a class of expanded clone.

J: TRBJ1-4; D: TRBD1; size: once; length: 15; V: TRBV20-1; DNA: TGCAGTGCTAGTTATGGCTCGACAGGGGCAGAAAAACTGTTTTTT; CDR3: CSASYGSTGAEKLFF
J: TRBJ2-7; D: .; size: once; length: 15; V: TRBV5-1; DNA: TGCGCCAGCAGCGGCGGGACCCCCCAGGTCTACGAGCAGTACTTC; CDR3: CASSGGTPQVYEQYF
J: TRBJ2-2; D: TRBD1; size: few; length: 18; V: TRBV4-3; DNA: TGCGCCAGCAGCCAAGAGATCACCGGGACAGGTGGAACCGGGGAGCTGTTTTTT; CDR3: CASSQEITGTGGTGELFF
J: TRBJ1-4; D: .; size: .; length: 16; V: TRBV4-3; DNA: TGCGCCAGCAGCCAATGGGACACTTCAACTAATGAAAAACTGTTTTTT; CDR3: CASSQWDTSTNEKLFF
J: TRBJ2-7; D: TRBD2; size: .; length: 15; V: TRBV7-2; DNA: TGTGCCAGCAGCTTAGGCGGGGGGACCCCTAGCGAGCAGTACTTC; CDR3: CASSLGGGTPSEQYF
J: TRBJ2-2; D: TRBD1; size: few; length: 18; V: TRBV18; DNA: TGTGCCAGCTCACTTCGAACAGGGGCCGCGCGGAGCACCGGGGAGCTGTTTTTT; CDR3: CASSLRTGAARSTGELFF
J: TRBJ1-2; D: TRBD1; size: .; length: 13; V: TRBV10-3; DNA: TGTGCCATCGCGGACAGGACGGCGGGAGGCTACACCTTC; CDR3: CAIADRTAGGYTF
J: TRBJ2-7; D: TRBD2; size: .; length: 16; V: TRBV28; DNA: TGTGCCAGCAGCTCGCAGGGAGCGGGAGGGACCTACGAGCAGTACTTC; CDR3: CASSSQGAGGTYEQYF
J: TRBJ1-1; D: .; size: .; length: 14; V: TRBV28; DNA: TGTGCCAGCAGTTCAGGGGCCCTGAACACTGAAGCTTTCTTT; CDR3: CASSSGALNTEAFF
J: TRBJ1-6; D: .; size: .; length: 16; V: TRBV11-2; DNA: TGTGCCAGCAGCTTAGTACTGAGCTCCTATAATTCACCCCTCCACTTT; CDR3: CASSLVLSSYNSPLHF
J: TRBJ1-1; D: .; size: .; length: 16; V: TRBV5-1; DNA: TGCGCCAGCAGCTTGACAGGGCAGACTGGGAACACTGAAGCTTTCTTT; CDR3: CASSLTGQTGNTEAFF
J: TRBJ1-1; D: .; size: .; length: 18; V: TRBV27; DNA: TGTGCCAGCAGTTTAAGGCCCCAAGTCCTGGCGGGGAACACTGAAGCTTTCTTT; CDR3: CASSLRPQVLAGNTEAFF
J: TRBJ1-3; D: .; size: few; length: 13; V: TRBV28; DNA: TGTGCCAGCAGTTTATTCGGTGGAAACACCATATATTTT; CDR3: CASSLFGGNTIYF
J: TRBJ1-1; D: .; size: .; length: 15; V: TRBV29-1; DNA: TGCAGCGTTGACCCGGTCAGGGGAAGGAACACTGAAGCTTTCTTT; CDR3: CSVDPVRGRNTEAFF
J: TRBJ2-2; D: .; size: .; length: 12; V: TRBV12-3/TRBV12-4; DNA: TGTGCCAGCATAGGGGAAACCGGGGAGCTGTTTTTT; CDR3: CASIGETGELFF
J: TRBJ2-5; D: .; size: .; length: 16; V: TRBV6-2/TRBV6-3; DNA: TGTGCCAGCAGTCCCCTAGCTCGGACAGCTGAAGAGACCCAGTACTTC; CDR3: CASSPLARTAEETQYF
J: TRBJ1-2; D: .; size: once; length: 14; V: TRBV5-4; DNA: TGTGCCAGCAGCCTCAACAGGGAGTCCTATGGCTACACCTTC; CDR3: CASSLNRESYGYTF